The source of this T cell receptor (beta chain) is a study of cytotoxic CD8 clonotypes in ibrutinib-treated CLL. Study context: Response specimens were obtained following a median treatment duration of approximately 13 months, with a range of 6 to 36. Study observations and caveats: A rise in clonality was seen at ibrutinib response, and a fall back toward baseline was seen at progression. Baseline levels of clonality went above those of age-matched healthy donors and moved with circulating CD8+ T-cell counts. Samples from sustained-remission and progressing patients were taken at different times.

The table came from immunoSEQ multiplex PCR; TCRdb's copy has only in-frame clones and leaves some out. The sample includes approximately 170,000 clones, 70% to 90% of them seen just once. CDR1 and CDR2 from the germline V gene are MNHEY and SMNVEV (reference sequence). Trimming left V 3 bases short and J 7 bases short, with 9 bases between. CDR3 length equals 13 residues. In regard to this clone: Its antigen is unknown.

The receptor was isolated from a human donor with chronic lymphocytic leukemia. J is TRBJ2-2 and V is TRBV27, with TRBD2 as a possible D gene (6 bases). The specimen comprised PBMCs, sampled at disease progression, from a patient treated with ibrutinib. The CDR3 DNA reads TGTGCCAGCAGTTTCGGGGGTATCGGGGAGCTGTTTTTT. Its protein product is CASSFGGIGELFF.